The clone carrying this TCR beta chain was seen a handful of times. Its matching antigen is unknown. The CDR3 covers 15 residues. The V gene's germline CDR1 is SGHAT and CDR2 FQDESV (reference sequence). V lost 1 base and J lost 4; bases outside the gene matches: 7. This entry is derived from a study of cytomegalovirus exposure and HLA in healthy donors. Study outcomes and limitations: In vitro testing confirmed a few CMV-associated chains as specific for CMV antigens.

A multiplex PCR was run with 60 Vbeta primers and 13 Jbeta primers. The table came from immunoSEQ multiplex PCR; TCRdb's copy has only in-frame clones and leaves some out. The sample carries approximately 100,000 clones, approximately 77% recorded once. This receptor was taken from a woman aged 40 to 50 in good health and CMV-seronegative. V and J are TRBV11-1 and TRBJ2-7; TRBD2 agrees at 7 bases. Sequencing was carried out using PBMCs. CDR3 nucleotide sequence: TGTGCCAGCAGCTTAGGATCAGCGGGGATATACGAGCAGTACTTC. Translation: CASSLGSAGIYEQYF.